Presented here are 16 T cell receptor beta chains from one specimen sequenced in a study of Graves' ophthalmopathy and Graves' hyperthyroidism (dated by TCRdb to 2017 to 2018). The instrument given in TCRdb is Illumina HiSeq 2000. For repertoire sequencing, TCR beta CDR3 regions were amplified from RNA transcripts. A first-round RT-PCR used HTBI primers with the Qiagen OneStep RT-PCR kit, followed by a second-round multiplex PCR, size selection and purification. TCRdb trimmed public reads at Q25 via fastp, called clones via MiXCR and kept in-frame beta chains. Every distinct CDR3 protein forms one entry, paired with its most common genes and DNA. Counted in this sample were about 640,000 distinct CDR3 sequences; over 40% of them appeared once. The ten most abundant clones make up 2.5% to 3.5% of the sample. Sequenced input: peripheral blood. These receptors originate from an adult man with Graves' ophthalmopathy.

CDR3 residues: CASRPGGGRQETQYF. In nucleotides, the CDR3 is TGTGCCAGCAGGCCAGGAGGGGGGCGCCAAGAGACCCAGTACTTC. The chain has TRBV9 and TRBJ2-5; D is possibly TRBD1 or TRBD2 (6 bases each). Deletions cut 5 bases from V and 1 base from J, with 15 bases between. Germline lookup yields CDR1 SGDLS and CDR2 YYNGEE. CDR3 length: 15 residues. The variable domain in full, completed from reference TRBV9 and TRBJ2-5, reads DSGVTQTPKHLITATGQRVTLRCSPRSGDLSVYWYQQSLDQGLQFLIQYYNGEERAKGNILERFSAQQFPDLHSELNLSSLELGDSALYFCASRPGGGRQETQYFGPGTRLLVL.

The table lists this clonotype with many counts. The rearrangement links TRBV24-1 to TRBJ1-2; D ambiguous. The V end lost 8 bases, the J end lost 2 bases, and 11 bases lay between the germline ends. The CDR3 contains 13 residues. Germline values: CDR1 KGHDR, CDR2 SFDVKD. CDR3 DNA sequence: TGTGCCACCAATGCCCCTCCGAACTATGGCTACACCTTC. Encoded protein: CATNAPPNYGYTF.

This clonotype came up once. This sequence may be a read error, since a much larger clone differs from it by one base. The V gene is TRBV13, the J gene TRBJ2-7; no clear D. The CDR3 has 14 residues. CDR1 and CDR2 (germline): PRHDT, FYEKMQ (reference sequence). CDR3: CASSLKWKTYGQYF. CDR3 nucleotides: TGTGCCAGCAGCTTAAAGTGGAAAACCTACGGGCAGTACTTC.

In its sample, this clonotype was seen many times. The chain has TRBV5-1 and TRBJ2-5; D is uncertain. The CDR3 has 15 residues. CDR1 is SGHRS, CDR2 YFSETQ, per germline. Trimming took 0 bases from V and 3 from J, leaving 12 bases between them. CDR3 loop: CASSLAARVEETQYF. The CDR3 bases are TGCGCCAGCAGCTTGGCGGCCCGGGTTGAAGAGACCCAGTACTTC.

On this clonotype itself: This may come from a read error, since a much larger clone is one base off. The rearrangement joins TRBV11-3 to TRBJ1-2; TRBD1 aligns across 7 bases. Unmatched junction bases numbered 10, after V lost 4 bases and J lost 8 bases. CDR3 length: 14 amino acids. Germline values: CDR1 SGHNT, CDR2 YENEEA. The CDR3 region is CASSSRQGREGYTF. The CDR3 DNA is TGTGCCAGCAGCTCTCGACAGGGCCGGGAAGGCTACACCTTC.

This clonotype came up many times. This chain connects TRBV19 to TRBJ2-7; TRBD2 is a possible D gene (6 bases). The CDR3 loop spans 13 amino acids. The germline V and J ends were trimmed by 3 bases and 5 bases, with 11 bases remaining between them. CDR1 is LNHDA, CDR2 SQIVND, per germline (reference sequence). This CDR3 is CASSIRGWNEQYF. In DNA, the CDR3 is TGTGCCAGTAGTATCCGGGGGTGGAACGAGCAGTACTTC.

The J gene is TRBJ2-7, the V gene TRBV27; 10 nucleotides align to TRBD1. CDR1 and CDR2 (germline): MNHEY, SMNVEV (reference sequence). V dropped 3 bases and J dropped 7; count of bases not matched to a gene: 9. This CDR3 contains 15 residues. CDR3 amino acids: CASSFLRDRGVEQYF. The CDR3 nucleotides read TGTGCCAGCAGTTTTCTCCGGGACAGGGGAGTAGAGCAGTACTTC.

The chain recombines TRBV15 with TRBJ2-7; TRBD1 might be the D (6 bases). CDR3 length equals 14 residues. Germline V CDR1 and CDR2: LNHNV, YYDKDF (reference sequence). V lost 0 bases and J lost 4, with 10 bases in between. CDR3: CATSRDPGAYEQYF. CDR3 coding DNA: TGTGCCACCAGCAGAGACCCAGGGGCTTACGAGCAGTACTTC.

This clonotype was counted ten times or more. V gene TRBV4-3 combines with J gene TRBJ2-7, with 7 bases lining up with TRBD1. CDR1 is LGHNA and CDR2 is YSLEER in the germline V gene. CDR3 length: 15 residues. Trimming took 1 base from V and 3 from J; bases not matched to a gene: 6. The CDR3 nucleotides are TGCGCCAGCAGCCAAGCCCGGACAGGACACTACGAGCAGTACTTC. Its translation: CASSQARTGHYEQYF.

This clonotype was counted at least ten times. The chain couples TRBV10-3 to TRBJ2-2; the match to TRBD1 covers 9 bases. Per the germline V gene, CDR1 is ENHRY and CDR2 is SYGVKD. This CDR3 has 18 residues. V lost 4 bases and J lost 0; bases outside the gene matches: 9. The CDR3 here is CAISVTGGQSPNTGELFF. For the CDR3, the DNA is TGTGCCATCAGTGTAACAGGGGGCCAATCTCCGAACACCGGGGAGCTGTTTTTT.

The V and J genes are TRBV19 and TRBJ2-1; the match to TRBD1 covers 7 bases. There are 15 residues in the CDR3. Germline V CDR1 and CDR2: LNHDA, SQIVND (reference sequence). J gave up 9 bases and V 3 bases, and 11 bases lay outside the gene matches. Written as DNA, the CDR3 is TGTGCCAGTAGTATTGTGAACAGGGGAATAGGTGAGCAGTTCTTC. Amino acid sequence: CASSIVNRGIGEQFF.

The chain links TRBV25-1 to TRBJ2-7, with D possibly matching TRBD2 (7 bases). The germline V gene has CDR1 MGHDK and CDR2 SYGVNS. The CDR3 is made up of 12 amino acids. With 8 bases removed from V and 4 bases from J, the gap between germline ends came to 12 bases. For the CDR3, the DNA is TGTGCCAGCCAACGGGGGGCTTACGAGCAGTACTTC. It yields the protein CASQRGAYEQYF.

This clonotype was found a few times. The chain employs TRBV10-2 and TRBJ1-6; D may be TRBD1 (6 bases). Trimming pared 2 bases from V and 9 bases from J, leaving 11 bases between. From germline, CDR1 is WSHSY and CDR2 SAAADI. This CDR3 region has 14 residues. The CDR3 nucleotides read TGCGCCAGCAGTGAGATAGGGGGAGGTTCACCCCTCCACTTT. As protein: CASSEIGGGSPLHF.

Regarding this clonotype: One end of the junction does not line up with germline, which may come from a read error. The chain combines TRBV7-6 with TRBJ2-5; D may match TRBD1 or TRBD2 (6 bases each). This CDR3 spans 12 amino acids. Germline V gene sequence: CDR1 SGHVS, CDR2 FNYEAQ. This chain's CDR3 is CASTLGGGSQYF. CDR3 bases: TGTGCCAGCACCTTAGGAGGGGGGTCCCAGTACTTC. The complete variable domain, with remaining parts taken from reference TRBV7-6 and TRBJ2-5, reads GAGVSQSPRYKVTKRGQDVALRCDPISGHVSLYWYRQALGQGPEFLTYFNYEAQQDKSGLPNDRFSAERPEGSISTLTIQRTEQRDSAMYRCASTLGGGSQYFGPGTRLLVL.

This clonotype was picked up many times. As DNA, the CDR3 is TGTGCCAGCAGCTCAAGGAGGTCGGGGAACACCGGGGAGCTGTTTTTT. It is translated as CASSSRRSGNTGELFF. The chain is built from TRBV7-2 and TRBJ2-2, with D perhaps TRBD2 (5 bases). Germline V gives CDR1 SGHTA, CDR2 FQGNSA. This CDR3 is built from 16 residues. The ends were cut back, 4 bases at V and 1 base at J, with 13 bases in the middle.

Worth noting for this clonotype: One junction end does not reproduce the germline sequence, and a read error may be involved. The chain's CDR3 is CASSIAGGARETQYF. DNA of the CDR3: TGTGCCAGCAGTATAGCGGGAGGGGCCAGGGAGACCCAGTACTTC. The V and J genes are TRBV12-3 or TRBV12-4 and TRBJ2-5; 11 bases line up with TRBD2. CDR3 length equals 15 residues.